The clone carrying this T cell receptor (beta chain) was counted between two and nine times. Its cognate antigen is unknown. This entry belongs to a study of T cells after yellow fever vaccination. Study at large: It was SMART-Seq v4 Ultra Low Input that prepared the fractions with low cell numbers.

In making TCR cDNA, 5'RACE template switching added a universal primer site and UMIs to it. TCRdb re-called the 5' RACE reads through MiXCR, storing one row per CDR3 protein. This sample yields some 550,000 distinct CDR3 sequences, of which roughly a fifth are seen a single time; over 11% belongs to the top ten. Findings of the study overall: Compared with primary, the secondary response was weaker and peaked at day 5, not 15. Post-booster repertoires contained most primary-vaccination clones again (roughly 97% CD4, 88% CD8).

This TCR was sampled from a man under 40 who received the YFV17D yellow fever vaccine. The sample was PBMCs, taken 15 days after the yellow fever booster vaccination.

This CDR3 is CAIRTGAGTGELFF. CDR3 DNA: TGTGCCATCCGCACCGGAGCGGGAACCGGGGAGCTGTTTTTT. V gene TRBV12-3 or TRBV12-4 combines with J gene TRBJ2-2; TRBD2 agrees at 7 bases. Unmatched junction bases numbered 10, after V lost 10 bases and J lost 5 bases. The CDR3 totals 14 residues.